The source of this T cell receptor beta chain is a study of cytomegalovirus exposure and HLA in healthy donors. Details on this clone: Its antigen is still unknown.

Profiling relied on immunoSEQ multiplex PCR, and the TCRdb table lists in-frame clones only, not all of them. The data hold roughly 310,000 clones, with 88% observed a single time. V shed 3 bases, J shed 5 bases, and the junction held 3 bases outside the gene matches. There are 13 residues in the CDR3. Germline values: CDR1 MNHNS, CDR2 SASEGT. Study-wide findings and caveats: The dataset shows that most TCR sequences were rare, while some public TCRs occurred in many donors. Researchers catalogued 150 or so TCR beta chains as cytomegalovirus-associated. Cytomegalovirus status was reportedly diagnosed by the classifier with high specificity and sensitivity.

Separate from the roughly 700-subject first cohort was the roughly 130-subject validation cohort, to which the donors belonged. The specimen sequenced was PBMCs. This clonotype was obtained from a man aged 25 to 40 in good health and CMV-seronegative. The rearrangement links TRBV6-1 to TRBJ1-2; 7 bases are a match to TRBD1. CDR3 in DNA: TGTGCCAGCAGTGATACGGGACAGTATGGCTACACCTTC. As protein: CASSDTGQYGYTF.